This record concerns one TCR beta chain sequence. The clone's antigen remains unknown. One base away there is no much larger clone; base qualities are not given. V and J lose 5 bases and 6 bases, and a span of 14 bases separates them. CDR1 and CDR2 are read off the germline V gene (reference sequence) as LNHDA and SQIVND. The CDR3 has 13 amino acids, counting the end cysteine and phenylalanine. The kept DNA is CDR3 alone, 39 bases in frame from the first base. The data derive from a study of control samples from healthy donors and cancer patients (TCRdb year 2020). Library prep was done by the immunoSEQ multiplex PCR assay. TCRdb stores this immuneACCESS table with in-frame sequences only. Part of the clones is absent; in the studies checked, under half of the shortfall reflects unresolved V genes, and no reason is known for the rest. This sample is represented by approximately 170,000 clones; 80% to 95% of them were singletons. Of the sample, 0.68% is held by the ten largest clones.

The sequence joins TRBV19 to TRBJ2-7; matching of 6 bases hints at TRBD2 as the D gene. Source material: blood. The TCR was taken from a woman in her twenties or thirties in good health. The nucleotide sequence is given as TGTGCCAGTAGTCCAATACCGGGAGCCGAGCAGTACTTC. This translates into CASSPIPGAEQYF.